This TCR beta chain was sequenced during a study of blood T cells in healthy people across ages. The V and J ends lost 3 bases and 5 bases, in that order; junction bases with no gene match: 5. CDR3 length: 15 residues. CDR1 and CDR2 (germline): LGHDT, YNNKEL (reference sequence). Study observations and caveats: Because donor CMV status was unknown, expanded clonotype changes were possibly confounded. There were more naive CD4+ cells and higher diversity in long-lived donors than in aged donors.

Regarding this clonotype: Antigen unknown.

With a J-beta primer mix and a sample-barcoded 5' primer, a second PCR ran about 7 to 12 cycles. A single record per CDR3 protein comes from TCRdb applying MiXCR to the 5' RACE reads. The repertoire holds some 1.6 million distinct CDR3 sequences, with about 31% as singletons. The sample, about 10 milliliters of peripheral blood, was drawn from each donor. The clonotype originates from a woman aged 30 to 39 in good health. The V call is TRBV3-1, the J call TRBJ2-3; 10 bases are shared with TRBD2. The source material was blood. CDR3 region: CASSHTSGIGDTQYF. DNA of the CDR3: TGTGCCAGCAGCCACACTAGCGGGATTGGAGATACGCAGTATTTT.